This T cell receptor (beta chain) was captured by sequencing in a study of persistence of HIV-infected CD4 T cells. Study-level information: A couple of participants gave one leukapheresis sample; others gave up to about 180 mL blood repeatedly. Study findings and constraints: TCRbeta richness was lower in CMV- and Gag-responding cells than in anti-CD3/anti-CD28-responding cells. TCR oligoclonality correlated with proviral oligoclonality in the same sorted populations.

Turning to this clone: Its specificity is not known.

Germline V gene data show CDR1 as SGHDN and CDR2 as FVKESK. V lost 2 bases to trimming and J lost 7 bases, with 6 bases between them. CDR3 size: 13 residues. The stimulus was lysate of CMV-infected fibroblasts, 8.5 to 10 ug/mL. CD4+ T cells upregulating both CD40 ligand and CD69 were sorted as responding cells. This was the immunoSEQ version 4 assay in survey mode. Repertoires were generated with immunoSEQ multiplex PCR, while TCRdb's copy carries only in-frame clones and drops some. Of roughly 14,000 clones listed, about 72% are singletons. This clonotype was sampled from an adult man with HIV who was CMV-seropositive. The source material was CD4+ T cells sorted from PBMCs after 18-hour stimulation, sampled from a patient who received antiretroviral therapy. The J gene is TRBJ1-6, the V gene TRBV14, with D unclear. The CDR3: CASSQSGNSPLHF. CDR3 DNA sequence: TGTGCCAGCAGCCAAAGTGGGAATTCACCCCTCCACTTT.